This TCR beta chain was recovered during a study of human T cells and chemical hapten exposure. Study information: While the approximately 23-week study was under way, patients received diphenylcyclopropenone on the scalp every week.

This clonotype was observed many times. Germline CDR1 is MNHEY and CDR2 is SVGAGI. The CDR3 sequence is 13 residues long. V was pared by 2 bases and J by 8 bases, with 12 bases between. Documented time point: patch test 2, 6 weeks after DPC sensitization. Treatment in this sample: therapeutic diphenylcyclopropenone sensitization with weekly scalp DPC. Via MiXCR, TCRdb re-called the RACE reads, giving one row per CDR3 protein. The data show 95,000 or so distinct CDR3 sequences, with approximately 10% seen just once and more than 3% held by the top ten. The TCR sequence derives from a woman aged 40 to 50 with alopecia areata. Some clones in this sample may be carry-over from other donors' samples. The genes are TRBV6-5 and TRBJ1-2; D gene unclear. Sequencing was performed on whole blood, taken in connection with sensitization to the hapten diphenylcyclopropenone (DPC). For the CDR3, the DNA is TGTGCCAGCAGTTACGTTGTCTCCGGGGGCTACACCTTC. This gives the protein CASSYVVSGGYTF.